This T cell receptor (beta chain) was documented in a study of CD8 T cells in ankylosing spondylitis. Study conclusions and caveats: Clones linked to disease were reported to show significant enrichment in matched ankylosing spondylitis synovial fluid. Ankylosing spondylitis blood appeared to carry a characteristic TCR beta motif of several highly homologous variants. Peripheral blood samples showed relatively rare disease-linked clones, and these clones were CD8+.

With molecular barcodes, quantitative 5'-RACE was used to make the TCR beta libraries. TCRdb recomputed calls from the 5' RACE reads with MiXCR, one row per CDR3 protein. This sample has about 480,000 distinct CDR3 sequences; 15% to 20% occur once, and the top ten carry approximately 0.97%. With respect to this clonotype: Its antigen is not known. A much larger clone is a single base away; this may be a read error.

Material: blood, either unsorted or a sorted T cell fraction (not recorded which). The source is a male donor with ankylosing spondylitis.

The CDR3 loop reads CVSSLVPGISSYNEQFF. The CDR3 DNA reads TGCGTCAGCAGCTTGGTCCCGGGGATTAGCTCCTACAATGAGCAGTTCTTC. V and J are TRBV5-1 and TRBJ2-1, with a possible D match to TRBD2 (5 bases). This CDR3 has 17 residues. In germline, CDR1 is SGHRS, CDR2 YFSETQ.